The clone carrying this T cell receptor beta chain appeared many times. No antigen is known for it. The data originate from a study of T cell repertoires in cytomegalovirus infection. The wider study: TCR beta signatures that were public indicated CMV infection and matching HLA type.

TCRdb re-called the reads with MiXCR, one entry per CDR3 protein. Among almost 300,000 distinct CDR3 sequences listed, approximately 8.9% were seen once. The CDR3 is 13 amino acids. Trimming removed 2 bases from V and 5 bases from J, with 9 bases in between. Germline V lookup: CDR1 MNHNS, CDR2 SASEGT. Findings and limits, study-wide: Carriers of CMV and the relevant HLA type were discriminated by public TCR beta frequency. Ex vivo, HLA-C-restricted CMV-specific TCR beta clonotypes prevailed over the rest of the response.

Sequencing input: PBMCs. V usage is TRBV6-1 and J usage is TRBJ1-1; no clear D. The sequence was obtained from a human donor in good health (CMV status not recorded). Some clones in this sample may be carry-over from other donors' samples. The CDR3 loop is CASSESRRTEAFF. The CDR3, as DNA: TGTGCCAGCAGTGAAAGCCGGAGGACTGAAGCTTTCTTT.